These 32 T cell receptor beta chains were all obtained from the same sample, sequenced in a study of T cells after yellow fever vaccination. One entry per CDR3 protein, called by TCRdb with MiXCR from the 5' RACE reads. This table holds under 700,000 distinct CDR3 sequences, less than 20% found once. The specimen was PBMCs, collected more than 4 days after the first yellow fever vaccination. Receptors originate from a man aged 18 to 35 who received the YFV17D yellow fever vaccine.

This chain joins TRBV15 and TRBJ2-7; the match to TRBD1 covers 10 bases. Germline CDR1 reads LNHNV; CDR2 reads YYDKDF (reference sequence). The CDR3 is 15 residues long. J gave up 4 bases and V 5 bases, and 8 bases lay outside the gene matches. CDR3 bases: TGTGCCACCAGCGGGGGGGGGACAGGGGATTACGAGCAGTACGTC. As protein: CATSGGGTGDYEQYV.

The chain combines TRBV19 with TRBJ2-1, with TRBD2 as a possible D gene (7 bases). CDR1 is LNHDA, CDR2 SQIVND, per germline (reference sequence). The V gene lost 5 bases and the J gene lost 0 bases, with 14 bases spanning the gap. This CDR3 spans 16 amino acids. CDR3 region: CASSLGGGFSYNEQFF. CDR3 nucleotides: TGTGCCAGTAGTCTAGGGGGGGGATTCTCCTACAATGAGCAGTTCTTC.

This clonotype was seen a handful of times. The chain employs TRBV6-2 or TRBV6-3 and TRBJ2-7; D is unresolved. V was clipped by 5 bases and J by 1 base, with 12 bases between them. CDR3 size: 14 residues. Germline V lookup: CDR1 MNHEY, CDR2 SVGEGT. CDR3 amino acids: CASSGLDGSYEQYV. As DNA, the CDR3 is TGTGCCAGCAGTGGCTTGGACGGTTCCTACGAGCAGTACGTC.

The chain carries TRBV5-5 and TRBJ2-2; 8 bases are shared with TRBD1. The CDR3 has 18 residues. Germline lookup yields CDR1 SGHKS and CDR2 YYEKEE (reference sequence). J was trimmed by 2 bases and V by 2 bases; bases with no gene match: 11. The chain's CDR3 is CASSLPEVDRVNTGELFF. CDR3 DNA sequence: TGTGCCAGCAGCTTACCAGAAGTGGACAGGGTTAACACCGGGGAGCTGTTTTTT.

In its sample, this clonotype was seen a few times. V is TRBV20-1 and J is TRBJ1-6; no clear D gene. The germline V gene encodes CDR1 DFQATT and CDR2 SNEGSKA (reference sequence). Trimming stripped 2 bases from V and 9 bases from J, with 8 bases between. The CDR3 runs to 12 residues. The CDR3 DNA reads as TGCAGTGCTAGAATACTTAGTTCACCCCTCCACTTT. Translated: CSARILSSPLHF.

This clonotype appeared many times. The chain recombines TRBV12-3 or TRBV12-4 with TRBJ2-2; TRBD2 aligns across 7 bases. V trimming: 6 bases; J trimming: 5 bases; junction bases outside the gene matches: 9. This CDR3 comprises 15 residues. CDR3 in DNA: TGTGCCAGCAGGGAGGCGGGGGTAGAGACCGGGGAGCTGTTTTTT. It encodes CASREAGVETGELFF.

The V call is TRBV27, the J call TRBJ2-5, with 10 bases matching TRBD2. Germline lookup yields CDR1 MNHEY and CDR2 SMNVEV (reference sequence). J gave up 5 bases and V 5 bases, and 5 bases lay outside the gene matches. There are 14 residues in the CDR3. In DNA, the CDR3 is TGTGCCAGCAGTCCGGGACTAGCGAGGGAGACCCAGTACTTC. Protein: CASSPGLARETQYF.

A few counts support this clonotype. J is TRBJ2-5 and V is TRBV27; D gene ambiguous. In germline, CDR1 is MNHEY, CDR2 SMNVEV (reference sequence). V was pared by 5 bases and J by 7 bases, with 14 bases between. This CDR3 contains 13 residues. In nucleotides, the CDR3 is TGTGCCAGCAGTCCCGACTCCGCCGGGACCCAGTACTTC. Its translation is CASSPDSAGTQYF.

This clonotype was seen only a few times. V gene TRBV7-2 combines with J gene TRBJ1-5; TRBD1 is a possible D gene (6 bases). Per the germline V gene, CDR1 is SGHTA and CDR2 is FQGNSA. The CDR3 runs 14 residues. With 5 bases removed from V and 6 bases from J, the gap between germline ends came to 14 bases. CDR3 coding DNA: TGTGCCAGCAGCCAGGGGCAGGGTGGTCAGCCCCAGCATTTT. Translated, it gives CASSQGQGGQPQHF. Drawing the rest from reference TRBV7-2 and TRBJ1-5, the complete variable domain is GAGVSQSPSNKVTEKGKDVELRCDPISGHTALYWYRQSLGQGLEFLIYFQGNSAPDKSGLPSDRFSAERTGGSVSTLTIQRTQQEDSAVYLCASSQGQGGQPQHFGDGTRLSIL.

The gene calls are TRBV30 and TRBJ1-3; maybe TRBD1 (5 bases). Germline V gene lookup returns CDR1 GTSNPN and CDR2 SVGIG (reference sequence). This CDR3 is 15 amino acids long. V lost 0 bases and J 3 bases, leaving 12 bases between the germline ends. CDR3 sequence: CAWSVFQGYGNTIYF. In DNA form, the CDR3 reads TGTGCCTGGAGTGTCTTCCAGGGCTATGGAAACACCATATATTTT.

This clonotype was seen more than once but under ten times. V usage is TRBV7-9 and J usage is TRBJ2-7, with D possibly being TRBD1 (5 bases). The ends were cut back, 1 base at V and 7 bases at J, with 8 bases in the middle. The CDR3 runs 12 residues. Germline assignment: CDR1 SEHNR and CDR2 FQNEAQ (reference sequence). The CDR3 region has the DNA TGTGCCAGCAGCTTAGTTAGGACAGAGCAGTACTTC. The encoded protein is CASSLVRTEQYF.

This clonotype was found a few times. J is TRBJ1-5 and V is TRBV28, with D maybe TRBD1 (6 bases). Between the trimmed V and J ends, which lost 2 bases and 3 bases, there was a span of 14 bases. The CDR3 totals 16 residues. Germline-derived CDR1 and CDR2 are MDHEN and SYDVKM. The CDR3, as DNA: TGTGCCAGCAGTTTAATGATAGGGGGAGTCAATCAGCCCCAGCATTTT. Translation gives CASSLMIGGVNQPQHF.

The V call is TRBV7-2, the J call TRBJ2-1; 9 bases are shared with TRBD2. The ends lost 4 bases at V and 5 bases at J; junction bases unmatched: 6. CDR3 length: 15 amino acids. The germline CDR1 and CDR2 sequences are SGHTA and FQGNSA. Here the CDR3 DNA reads TGTGCCAGCAGCTCCCTCGCGGGGGGGAACAATGAGCAGTTCTTC. It is translated as CASSSLAGGNNEQFF.

This clonotype occurred once. J is TRBJ2-3 and V is TRBV20-1; TRBD2 aligns across 7 bases. The CDR3 extends over 17 amino acids. Per the germline V gene, CDR1 is DFQATT and CDR2 is SNEGSKA (reference sequence). J lost 0 bases, V lost 6 bases, and 15 bases had no gene match. In DNA, the CDR3 is TGCAGTGCCGGACTAGAGAGATTGCTTACTAGCACAGATACGCAGTATTTT. Its protein product is CSAGLERLLTSTDTQYF.

The sample holds many counts of this clonotype. The V call is TRBV27, the J call TRBJ1-5, with 8 bases matching TRBD1. The CDR3 has 13 amino acids. After removal of 4 bases from V and 4 bases from J, the junction contained 0 bases not matched to a gene. The germline gives CDR1 MNHEY, CDR2 SMNVEV (reference sequence). The CDR3 coding sequence is TGTGCCAGCAGTTGGACAGGGAATCAGCCCCAGCATTTT. Protein sequence: CASSWTGNQPQHF.

Regarding this clonotype: A much larger clone differs by one base, so this may be a read error. The CDR3 DNA reads TGTGCCAGCAGCCCAGGACGGTTCTACAATGAGCATTTCTTC. Protein product: CASSPGRFYNEHFF. The chain carries TRBV7-9 and TRBJ2-1; no clear D. The CDR3 covers 14 residues. CDR1 and CDR2 (germline): SEHNR, FQNEAQ (reference sequence).

The chain has TRBV5-4 and TRBJ2-2; the D is unclear. Germline CDR1 reads SGHNT; CDR2 reads YYREEE (reference sequence). CDR3 size: 13 residues. V was pared by 3 bases and J by 6 bases, with 9 bases between. CDR3 in amino acids: CASSYGYAGELFF. In DNA form, the CDR3 reads TGTGCCAGCAGCTATGGTTATGCCGGGGAGCTGTTTTTT.

The rearrangement uses TRBV5-1 and TRBJ2-2; 8 bases agree with TRBD1. The J segment lost 0 bases and the V segment lost 5 bases, leaving 9 bases of the junction unmatched. The CDR3 runs to 17 residues. From germline, CDR1 is SGHRS and CDR2 YFSETQ. For the CDR3, the DNA is TGCGCCAGCAGAAGGAATGGGGACAGGACGAACACCGGGGAGCTGTTTTTT. It is translated as CASRRNGDRTNTGELFF.

This clonotype was counted at least ten times. The V gene is TRBV7-9, the J gene TRBJ1-3, with D unresolved. V lost 1 base to trimming and J lost 3 bases, with 4 bases between them. CDR1 and CDR2 (germline): SEHNR, FQNEAQ (reference sequence). The CDR3 runs 13 residues. The CDR3 loop reads CASSLERGNTIYF. The CDR3 coding sequence is TGTGCCAGCAGCTTAGAACGTGGAAACACCATATATTTT.

The chain combines TRBV29-1 with TRBJ1-2; unclear D gene. Germline V gene lookup returns CDR1 SQVTM and CDR2 ANQGSEA. The CDR3 runs 12 residues. V gave up 2 bases and J gave up 2 bases, with 6 bases separating them. Here the CDR3 reads CSVERANYGYTF. In nucleotides, the CDR3 is TGCAGCGTTGAAAGGGCCAACTATGGCTACACCTTC.

In this sample, this clonotype turned up a few times. This chain joins TRBV10-3 and TRBJ2-3; D might be TRBD1 or TRBD2, each matching 6 bases. The CDR3 contains 14 residues. The V end lost 6 bases, the J end lost 0 bases, and 10 bases lay between the germline ends. Germline assignment: CDR1 ENHRY and CDR2 SYGVKD. CDR3 sequence: CAIRGGPSTDTQYF. The CDR3 region has the DNA TGTGCCATCAGAGGGGGGCCGAGCACAGATACGCAGTATTTT.

This clonotype was counted at least ten times. The chain has TRBV5-1 and TRBJ2-1; 13 positions match TRBD2. Germline lookup yields CDR1 SGHRS and CDR2 YFSETQ. Losses at the gene ends were 4 bases for V and 8 bases for J; bases not matched to a gene: 9. CDR3 size: 16 residues. Written as DNA, the CDR3 is TGCGCCAGCAGCCGGCAAACTAGCGGGGGGGCAGATGAGCAGTTCTTC. Its translation: CASSRQTSGGADEQFF.

The table lists this clonotype with a few counts. The chain is built from TRBV11-3 and TRBJ2-1; D is perhaps TRBD1 (5 bases). Looked up from germline, CDR1 is SGHNT and CDR2 is YENEEA. The V and J ends lost 4 bases and 7 bases respectively, with 17 bases between them. The CDR3 contains 15 residues. The chain's CDR3 is CASSSTGSSRNEQFF. The CDR3 nucleotides read TGTGCCAGCAGCTCAACAGGTTCTTCTAGGAATGAGCAGTTCTTC.

This clonotype was seen many times. The chain uses TRBV27 and TRBJ1-1; D is unresolved. V was shortened by 2 bases and J by 1 base, with 5 bases between the two germline ends. This CDR3 has 13 residues. Germline values: CDR1 MNHEY, CDR2 SMNVEV (reference sequence). The CDR3 sequence is CASSLMANTEAFF. CDR3 bases: TGTGCCAGCAGTTTAATGGCGAACACTGAAGCTTTCTTT.

This clonotype has a handful of counts. The J gene is TRBJ2-3, the V gene TRBV11-3; tentatively, D is TRBD2 (5 bases). The CDR3 has 12 amino acids. Germline V gene sequence: CDR1 SGHNT, CDR2 YENEEA. Trimming shortened V by 1 base and J by 10 bases, and 9 bases separated the two germline ends. The CDR3 coding sequence is TGTGCCAGCAGCTTAGCAGATAGCGCGCAGTATTTT. It is translated as CASSLADSAQYF.

The chain is built from TRBV9 and TRBJ2-5; 7 positions match TRBD2. The CDR3 is 15 residues long. V was pared by 4 bases and J by 0 bases, with 6 bases of the junction left unmatched. Germline values: CDR1 SGDLS, CDR2 YYNGEE. CDR3 nucleotide sequence: TGTGCCAGCAGCCCGAACCTAGCGGACCAAGAGACCCAGTACTTC. Protein product: CASSPNLADQETQYF.

The rearrangement uses TRBV4-1 and TRBJ2-7, with a weak D call TRBD1 (5 bases). The CDR3 runs to 14 residues. Trimming removed 3 bases at V and 3 bases at J, with 12 bases between. The germline V gene encodes CDR1 MGHRA and CDR2 YSYEKL. The CDR3 protein is CASSQDAGHYEQYV. The CDR3 nucleotides are TGCGCCAGCAGCCAGGATGCAGGACACTACGAGCAGTACGTC.

The chain carries TRBV5-1 and TRBJ2-1; 11 bases line up with TRBD1. The CDR3 is made up of 13 amino acids. Germline assignment: CDR1 SGHRS and CDR2 YFSETQ. V lost 5 bases and J lost 8; bases outside the gene matches: 3. The CDR3 here is CASRGQGVYEQFF. CDR3 DNA: TGCGCCAGCAGGGGACAGGGGGTATATGAGCAGTTCTTC.

This clonotype was seen a few times. The chain carries TRBV20-1 and TRBJ2-1, with 11 positions matching TRBD2. Losses at the gene ends were 0 bases for V and 9 bases for J; bases not matched to a gene: 13. In germline, CDR1 is DFQATT, CDR2 SNEGSKA (reference sequence). This CDR3 spans 17 amino acids. The CDR3 loop is CSARDFGSGGAQGEQFF. The CDR3 region has the DNA TGCAGTGCTAGAGATTTTGGTAGCGGGGGGGCCCAGGGTGAGCAGTTCTTC.

A few counts support this clonotype. The chain recombines TRBV2 with TRBJ1-1, with 9 bases that match TRBD1. V lost 6 bases to trimming and J lost 3 bases; unmatched junction nucleotides: 11. The germline CDR1 and CDR2 sequences are SNHLY and FYNNEI. The CDR3 has 16 amino acids. The CDR3 loop reads CASRGGTGRGDTEAFF. DNA for the CDR3: TGTGCCAGCAGGGGAGGGACAGGGCGGGGGGACACTGAAGCTTTCTTT.

This clonotype was detected only a few times. The V gene is TRBV19, the J gene TRBJ2-2; TRBD2 matches 8 bases. The length of the CDR3 is 15 residues. With V trimmed by 7 bases and J by 3 bases, 7 bases remained unmatched. Germline CDR1 and CDR2: LNHDA and SQIVND (reference sequence). The CDR3 loop is CASTSRGADTGELFF. The CDR3 coding sequence is TGTGCCAGTACTTCGCGGGGGGCCGACACCGGGGAGCTGTTTTTT.

The chain couples TRBV20-1 to TRBJ2-7; D is ambiguous. CDR3 length: 13 residues. The V gene lost 3 bases and the J gene lost 0 bases, with 9 bases spanning the gap. From germline, CDR1 is DFQATT and CDR2 SNEGSKA (reference sequence). The CDR3 protein is CSARTFSSYEQYV. CDR3 coding DNA: TGCAGTGCTAGGACTTTTAGCTCCTACGAGCAGTACGTC.